This TCR beta chain was profiled in a study of cytomegalovirus exposure and HLA in healthy donors. General study points: The study labeled around 160 TCR beta chains cytomegalovirus-associated. More clonal expansion characterized HLA-associated TCR beta chains than equally common others in a later analysis.

The PCR made use of 60 Vbeta and 13 Jbeta primers. The method was immunoSEQ multiplex PCR; TCRdb's version includes in-frame clones alone and lacks a portion of them. The sample carries fewer than 150,000 clones, roughly 80% recorded once. Donors were nominally healthy when sampled, though unrecorded immune exposures were likely. About this clone: Its antigen is unidentified.

The clonotype was recovered from a man aged 40-55 years in good health and CMV-seronegative. The sequenced sample was PBMCs.

CDR3 in amino acids: CASSLDSYGEQYF. In nucleotides, the CDR3 is TGCGCCAGCAGCTTGGACAGTTATGGGGAGCAGTACTTC. The chain joins TRBV5-1 to TRBJ2-7; no reliable D call. The CDR3 length is 13 residues. With 0 bases removed from V and 7 bases from J, the gap between germline ends came to 11 bases. CDR1 is SGHRS and CDR2 is YFSETQ in the germline V gene. Supplemented by reference TRBV5-1 and TRBJ2-7, the full variable domain reads KAGVTQTPRYLIKTRGQQVTLSCSPISGHRSVSWYQQTPGQGLQFLFEYFSETQRNKGNFPGRFSGRQFSNSRSEMNVSTLELGDSALYLCASSLDSYGEQYFGPGTRLTVT.